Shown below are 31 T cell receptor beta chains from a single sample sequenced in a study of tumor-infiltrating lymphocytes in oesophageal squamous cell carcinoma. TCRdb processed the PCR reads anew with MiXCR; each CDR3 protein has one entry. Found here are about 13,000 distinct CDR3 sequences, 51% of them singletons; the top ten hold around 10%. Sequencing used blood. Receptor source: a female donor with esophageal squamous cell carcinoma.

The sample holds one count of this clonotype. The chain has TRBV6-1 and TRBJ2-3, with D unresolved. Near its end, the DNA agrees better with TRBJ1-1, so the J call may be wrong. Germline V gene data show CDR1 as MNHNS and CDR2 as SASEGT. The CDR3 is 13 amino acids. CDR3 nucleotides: TGTGCCAGCAGTGAGGCGGGTCGAACTGAAGCTTTCTTT. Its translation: CASSEAGRTEAFF.

The DNA of the CDR3 is TGTGCCAGCAGCATAGGATCGCTTGGGGATGAGCAGTTCTTC. The encoded protein is CASSIGSLGDEQFF. This rearrangement joins TRBV7-8 to TRBJ2-4, with unresolved D. Matching the DNA end better, TRBJ2-1 makes the J call doubtful. In germline, CDR1 is SGHVS, CDR2 FQNEAQ. The CDR3 is 14 residues long.

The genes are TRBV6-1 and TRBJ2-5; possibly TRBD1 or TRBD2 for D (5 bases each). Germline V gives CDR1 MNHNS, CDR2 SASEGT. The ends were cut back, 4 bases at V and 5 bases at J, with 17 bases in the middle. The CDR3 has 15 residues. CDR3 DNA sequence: TGTGCCAGCAGTGCCTCCTGGGGCCCGGGGGAGACCCAGTACTTC. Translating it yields CASSASWGPGETQYF.

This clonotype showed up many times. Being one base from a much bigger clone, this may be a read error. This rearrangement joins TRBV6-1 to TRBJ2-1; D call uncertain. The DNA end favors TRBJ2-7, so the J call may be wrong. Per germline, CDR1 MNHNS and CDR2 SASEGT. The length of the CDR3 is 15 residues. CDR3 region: CASSEAITWKNEQYF. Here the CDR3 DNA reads TGTGCCAGCAGTGAAGCGATCACCTGGAAGAATGAGCAGTACTTC.

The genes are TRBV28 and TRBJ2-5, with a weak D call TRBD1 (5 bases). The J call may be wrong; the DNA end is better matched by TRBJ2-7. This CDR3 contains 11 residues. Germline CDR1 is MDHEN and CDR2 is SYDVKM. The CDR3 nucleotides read TGTGCCAGCAGTTTTAGGGGCGAGCAGTACTTC. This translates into CASSFRGEQYF.

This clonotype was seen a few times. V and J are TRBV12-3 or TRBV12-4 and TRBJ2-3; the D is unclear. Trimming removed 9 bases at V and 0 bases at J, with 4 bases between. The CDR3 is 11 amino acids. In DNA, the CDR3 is TGTGCCAGTACTAGCACAGATACGCAGTATTTT. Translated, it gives CASTSTDTQYF.

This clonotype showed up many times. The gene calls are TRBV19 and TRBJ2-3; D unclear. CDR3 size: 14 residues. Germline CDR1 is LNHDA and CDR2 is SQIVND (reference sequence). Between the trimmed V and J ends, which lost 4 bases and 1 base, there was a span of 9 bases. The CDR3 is CASSRYSRTDTQYF. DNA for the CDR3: TGTGCCAGTAGTAGGTACAGCCGCACAGATACGCAGTATTTT.

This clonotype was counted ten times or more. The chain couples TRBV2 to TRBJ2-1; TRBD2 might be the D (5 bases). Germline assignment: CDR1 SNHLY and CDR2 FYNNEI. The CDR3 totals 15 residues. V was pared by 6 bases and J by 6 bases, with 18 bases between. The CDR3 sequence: CASSRLVLRGNEQFF. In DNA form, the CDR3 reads TGTGCCAGCAGCCGGCTGGTCCTCCGGGGCAATGAGCAGTTCTTC. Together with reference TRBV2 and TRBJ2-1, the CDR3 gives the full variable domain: EPEVTQTPSHQVTQMGQEVILRCVPISNHLYFYWYRQILGQKVEFLVSFYNNEISEKSEIFDDQFSVERPDGSNFTLKIRSTKLEDSAMYFCASSRLVLRGNEQFFGPGTRLTVL.

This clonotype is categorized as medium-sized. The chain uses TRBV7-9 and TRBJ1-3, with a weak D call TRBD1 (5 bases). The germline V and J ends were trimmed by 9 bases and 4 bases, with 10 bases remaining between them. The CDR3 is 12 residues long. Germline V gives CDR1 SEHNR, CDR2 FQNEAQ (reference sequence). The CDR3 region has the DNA TGTGCCAGTGGGACGGTCGGAAACACCATATATTTT. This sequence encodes CASGTVGNTIYF.

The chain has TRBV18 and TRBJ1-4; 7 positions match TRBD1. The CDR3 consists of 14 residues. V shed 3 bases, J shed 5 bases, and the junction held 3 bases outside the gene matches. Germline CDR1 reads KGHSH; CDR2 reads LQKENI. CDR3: CASSPGTENEKLFF. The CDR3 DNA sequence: TGTGCCAGCTCACCCGGGACAGAAAATGAAAAACTGTTTTTT. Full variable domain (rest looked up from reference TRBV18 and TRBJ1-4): NAGVMQNPRHLVRRRGQEARLRCSPMKGHSHVYWYRQLPEEGLKFMVYLQKENIIDESGMPKERFSAEFPKEGPSILRIQQVVRGDSAAYFCASSPGTENEKLFFGSGTQLSVL.

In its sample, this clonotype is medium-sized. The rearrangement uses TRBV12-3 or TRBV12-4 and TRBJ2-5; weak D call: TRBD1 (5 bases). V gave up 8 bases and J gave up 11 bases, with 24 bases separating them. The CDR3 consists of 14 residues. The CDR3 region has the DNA TGTGCCAGCGTCCCCTCTAGGGGCGCGCGAGAGCAGTACTTC. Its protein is CASVPSRGAREQYF.

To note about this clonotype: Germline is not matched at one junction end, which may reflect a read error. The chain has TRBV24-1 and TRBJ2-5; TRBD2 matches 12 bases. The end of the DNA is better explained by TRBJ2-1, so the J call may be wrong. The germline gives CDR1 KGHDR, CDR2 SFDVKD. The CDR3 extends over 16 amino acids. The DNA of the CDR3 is TGTGCCACCGGTGATACCGGACTAGCGGGGCGCAATGAGCAGTTCTTC. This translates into CATGDTGLAGRNEQFF.

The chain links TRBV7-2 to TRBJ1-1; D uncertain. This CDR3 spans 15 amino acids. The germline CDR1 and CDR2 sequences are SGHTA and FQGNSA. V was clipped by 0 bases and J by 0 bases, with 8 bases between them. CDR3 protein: CASSLAGSMNTEAFF. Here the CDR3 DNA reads TGTGCCAGCAGCTTAGCGGGCAGCATGAACACTGAAGCTTTCTTT. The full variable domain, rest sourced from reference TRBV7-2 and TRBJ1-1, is GAGVSQSPSNKVTEKGKDVELRCDPISGHTALYWYRQSLGQGLEFLIYFQGNSAPDKSGLPSDRFSAERTGGSVSTLTIQRTQQEDSAVYLCASSLAGSMNTEAFFGQGTRLTVV.

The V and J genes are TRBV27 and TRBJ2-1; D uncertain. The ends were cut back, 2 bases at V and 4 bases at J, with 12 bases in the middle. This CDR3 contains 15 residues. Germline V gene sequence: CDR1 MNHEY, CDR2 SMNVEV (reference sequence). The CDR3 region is CASSLGFLGYNEQFF. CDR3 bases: TGTGCCAGCAGTTTAGGTTTTCTAGGGTACAATGAGCAGTTCTTC.

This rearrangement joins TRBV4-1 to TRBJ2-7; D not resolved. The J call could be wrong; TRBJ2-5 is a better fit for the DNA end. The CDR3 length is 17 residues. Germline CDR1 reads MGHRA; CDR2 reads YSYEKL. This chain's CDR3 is CASRHTNRRNLQETQYF. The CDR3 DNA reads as TGCGCCAGCAGACATACCAATCGCAGGAACCTCCAAGAGACCCAGTACTTC.

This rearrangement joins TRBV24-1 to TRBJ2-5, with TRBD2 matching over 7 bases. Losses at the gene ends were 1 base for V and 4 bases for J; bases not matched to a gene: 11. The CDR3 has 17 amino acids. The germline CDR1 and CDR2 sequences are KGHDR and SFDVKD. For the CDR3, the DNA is TGTGCCACCAGTGATTTCTCCCCGAGACTAGCAGGAGAGACCCAGTACTTC. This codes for CATSDFSPRLAGETQYF.

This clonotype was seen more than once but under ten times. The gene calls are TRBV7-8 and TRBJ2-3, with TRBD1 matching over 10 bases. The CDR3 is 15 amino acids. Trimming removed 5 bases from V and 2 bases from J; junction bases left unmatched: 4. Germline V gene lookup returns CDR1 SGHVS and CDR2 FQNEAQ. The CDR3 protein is CASSRQGAVTDTQYF. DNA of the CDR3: TGTGCCAGCAGCCGACAGGGGGCCGTCACAGATACGCAGTATTTT.

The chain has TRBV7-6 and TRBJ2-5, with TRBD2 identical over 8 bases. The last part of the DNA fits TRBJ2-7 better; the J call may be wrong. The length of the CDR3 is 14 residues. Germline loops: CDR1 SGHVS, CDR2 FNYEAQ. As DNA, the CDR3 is TGTGCCAGCAGCCGGGGGGGTCTTACCTACGAGCAGTACTTC. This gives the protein CASSRGGLTYEQYF.

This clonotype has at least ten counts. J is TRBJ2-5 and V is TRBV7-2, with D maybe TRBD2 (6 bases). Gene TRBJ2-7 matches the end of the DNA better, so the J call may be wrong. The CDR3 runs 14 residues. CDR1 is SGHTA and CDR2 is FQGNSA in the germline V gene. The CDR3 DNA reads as TGTGCCAGCAGCTTAATGGGGGGACCCTACGAGCAGTACTTC. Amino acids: CASSLMGGPYEQYF.

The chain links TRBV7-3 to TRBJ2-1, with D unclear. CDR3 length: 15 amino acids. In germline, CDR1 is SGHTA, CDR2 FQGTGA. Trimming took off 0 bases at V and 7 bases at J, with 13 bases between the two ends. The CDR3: CASSLTDLDPNEQFF. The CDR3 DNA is TGTGCCAGCAGCTTAACGGATTTGGACCCAAATGAGCAGTTCTTC.

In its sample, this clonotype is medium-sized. The CDR3 DNA sequence: TGTGCCATCAGTGAAGGGGGCGGTGGAAACACCATATATTTT. Translation gives CAISEGGGGNTIYF. The rearrangement links TRBV10-3 to TRBJ1-3; 7 bases align to TRBD1. There are 14 residues in the CDR3. J gave up 3 bases and V 3 bases, and 2 bases lay outside the gene matches. Germline V gene data show CDR1 as ENHRY and CDR2 as SYGVKD.

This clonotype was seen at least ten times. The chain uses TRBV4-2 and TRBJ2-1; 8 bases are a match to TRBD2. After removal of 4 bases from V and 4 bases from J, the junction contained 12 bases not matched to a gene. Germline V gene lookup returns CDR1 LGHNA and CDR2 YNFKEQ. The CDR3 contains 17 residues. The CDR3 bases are TGTGCCAGCAGCCCCTCGGAGGATAGCGGGGAGTACAATGAGCAGTTCTTC. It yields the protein CASSPSEDSGEYNEQFF.

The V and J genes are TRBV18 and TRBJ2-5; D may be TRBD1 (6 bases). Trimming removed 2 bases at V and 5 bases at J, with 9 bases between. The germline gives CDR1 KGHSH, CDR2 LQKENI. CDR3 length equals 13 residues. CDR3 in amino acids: CASSPSGVETQYF. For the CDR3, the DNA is TGTGCCAGCTCACCATCAGGGGTGGAGACCCAGTACTTC.

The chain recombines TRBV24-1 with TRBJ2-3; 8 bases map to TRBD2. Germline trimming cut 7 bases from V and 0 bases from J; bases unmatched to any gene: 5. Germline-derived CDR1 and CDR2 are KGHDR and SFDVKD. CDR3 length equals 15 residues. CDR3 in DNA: TGTGCCACCAGCGGAACTAGCGGTAGCACAGATACGCAGTATTTT. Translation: CATSGTSGSTDTQYF.

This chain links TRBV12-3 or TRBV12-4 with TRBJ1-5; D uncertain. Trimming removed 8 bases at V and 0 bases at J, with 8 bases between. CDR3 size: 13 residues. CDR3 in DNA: TGTGCCAGCCAGAAGAATAGCAATCAGCCCCAGCATTTT. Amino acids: CASQKNSNQPQHF.

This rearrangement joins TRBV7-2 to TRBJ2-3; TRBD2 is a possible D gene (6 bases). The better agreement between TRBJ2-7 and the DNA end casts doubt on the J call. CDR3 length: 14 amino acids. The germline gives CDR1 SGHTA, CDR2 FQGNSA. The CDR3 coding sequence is TGTGCCAGCAGTTTTTCGCGGGATTTAAACGAGCAGTACTTC. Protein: CASSFSRDLNEQYF.

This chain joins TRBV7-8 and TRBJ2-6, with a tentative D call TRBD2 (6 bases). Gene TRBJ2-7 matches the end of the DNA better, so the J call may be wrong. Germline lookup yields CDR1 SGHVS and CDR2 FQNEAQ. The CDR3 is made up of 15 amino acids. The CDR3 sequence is CASSLVTSPYNEQYF. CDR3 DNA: TGTGCCAGCAGCTTAGTGACTAGTCCCTACAATGAGCAGTACTTC.

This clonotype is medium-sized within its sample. As DNA, the CDR3 is TGTGCCAGCACGCGGGACAGGGGGGCCTACGAGCAGTACTTC. Translating it yields CASTRDRGAYEQYF. The chain couples TRBV6-1 to TRBJ2-7; 11 nucleotides align to TRBD1. This CDR3 has 14 residues. Trimming cost V 7 bases and J 2 bases; bases outside gene matches: 4. CDR1 MNHNS and CDR2 SASEGT come from the germline V gene.

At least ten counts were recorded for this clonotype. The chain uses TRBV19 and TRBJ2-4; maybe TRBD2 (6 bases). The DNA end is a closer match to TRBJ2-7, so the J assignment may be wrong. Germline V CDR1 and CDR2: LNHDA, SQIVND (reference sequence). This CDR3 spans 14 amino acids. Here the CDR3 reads CASSIGGGEGEQYF. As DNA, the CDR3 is TGTGCCAGTAGTATAGGCGGAGGGGAAGGCGAGCAGTACTTC.

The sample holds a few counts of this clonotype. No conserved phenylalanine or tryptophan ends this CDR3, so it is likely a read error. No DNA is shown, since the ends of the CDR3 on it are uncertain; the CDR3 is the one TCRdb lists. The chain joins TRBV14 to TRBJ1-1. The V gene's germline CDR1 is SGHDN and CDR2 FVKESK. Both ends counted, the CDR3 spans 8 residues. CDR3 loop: CASSQEPP.

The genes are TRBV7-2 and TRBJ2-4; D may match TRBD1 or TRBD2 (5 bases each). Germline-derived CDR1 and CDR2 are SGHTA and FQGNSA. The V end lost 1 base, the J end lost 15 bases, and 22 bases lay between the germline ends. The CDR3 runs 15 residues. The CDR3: CASSLVGGQTLELYF. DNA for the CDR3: TGTGCCAGCAGCTTAGTTGGAGGACAAACTTTGGAACTGTACTTC.